Sequencing of this T cell receptor beta chain was carried out in a study of blood T cell repertoires in COVID-19. Study overall: The United States, Italy and Spain were the sources of the acute and convalescent COVID-19 samples. Sources were T cells, B-cell-depleted T cells, or PBMCs; the material itself was cDNA or gDNA.

Original methodology: Nucleated cell counts were estimated from reference gene primer amplification. This table comes from immunoSEQ multiplex PCR, and its TCRdb copy is limited to in-frame clones, with some not included. That table furnishes V, J and clone size, whereas the DNA furnished D and trimming. Of about 130,000 clones listed, roughly three quarters are singletons. The CDR3 contains 14 residues. Trimming shortened V by 1 base and J by 2 bases, and 8 bases separated the two germline ends. CDR1 is SGHTA, CDR2 FQGNSA, per germline. This receptor was taken from an older man with acute or convalescent COVID-19. The sample was peripheral blood. The V gene is TRBV7-2, the J gene TRBJ1-1, with TRBD1 as a possible D gene (5 bases). CDR3 sequence: CASSLVGANTEAFF. The DNA of the CDR3 is TGTGCCAGCAGCTTAGTAGGGGCCAACACTGAAGCTTTCTTT.